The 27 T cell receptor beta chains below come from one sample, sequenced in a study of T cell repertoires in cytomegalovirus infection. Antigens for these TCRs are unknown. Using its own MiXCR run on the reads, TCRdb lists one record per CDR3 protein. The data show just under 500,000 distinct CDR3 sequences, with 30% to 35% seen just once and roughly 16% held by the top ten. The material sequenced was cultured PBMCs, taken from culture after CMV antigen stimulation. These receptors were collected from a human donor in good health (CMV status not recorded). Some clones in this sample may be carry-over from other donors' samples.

The CDR3 region is CASSLSSGALYEQYF. The CDR3 bases are TGTGCCAGCAGCTTAAGCAGCGGGGCCTTGTACGAGCAGTACTTC. This chain uses TRBV7-3 with TRBJ2-7, with 7 bases fitting TRBD2. The V gene end was trimmed by 1 base and the J gene end by 4 bases; junction bases not matched to a gene: 7. The CDR3 consists of 15 residues. Germline lookup yields CDR1 SGHTA and CDR2 FQGTGA.

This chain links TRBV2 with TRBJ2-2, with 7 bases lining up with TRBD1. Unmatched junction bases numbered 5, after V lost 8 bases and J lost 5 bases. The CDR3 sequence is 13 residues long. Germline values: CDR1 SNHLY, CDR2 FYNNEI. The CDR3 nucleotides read TGTGCCAGCGAGGACAGGTGGACCGGGGAGCTGTTTTTT. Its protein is CASEDRWTGELFF.

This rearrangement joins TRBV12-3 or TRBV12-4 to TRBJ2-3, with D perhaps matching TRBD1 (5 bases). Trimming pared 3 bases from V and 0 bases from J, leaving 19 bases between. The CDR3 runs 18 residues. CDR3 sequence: CASSFGAANSPSTDTQYF. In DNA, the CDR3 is TGTGCCAGCAGTTTTGGGGCAGCCAACTCTCCTAGCACAGATACGCAGTATTTT.

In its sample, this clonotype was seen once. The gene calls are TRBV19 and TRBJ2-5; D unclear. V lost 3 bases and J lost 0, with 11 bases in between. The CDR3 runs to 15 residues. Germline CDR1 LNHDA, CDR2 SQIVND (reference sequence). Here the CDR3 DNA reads TGTGCCAGTAGTATGGGGTCTGGCTACCAAGAGACCCAGTACTTC. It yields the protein CASSMGSGYQETQYF.

This CDR3 is CASSQSSTSSYEQYF. The CDR3 coding sequence is TGCGCCAGCAGCCAAAGCAGCACAAGCTCCTACGAGCAGTACTTC. The V and J genes are TRBV4-1 and TRBJ2-7; D is unclear. Germline CDR1 MGHRA, CDR2 YSYEKL. Trimming took 2 bases from V and 0 from J, leaving 11 bases between them. CDR3 length equals 15 residues.

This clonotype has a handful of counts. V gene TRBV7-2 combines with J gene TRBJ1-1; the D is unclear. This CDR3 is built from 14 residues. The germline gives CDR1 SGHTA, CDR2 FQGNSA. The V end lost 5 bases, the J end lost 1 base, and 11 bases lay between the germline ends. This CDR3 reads CASSIVGWNTEAFF. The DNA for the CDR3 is TGTGCCAGCAGCATCGTGGGGTGGAACACTGAAGCTTTCTTT.

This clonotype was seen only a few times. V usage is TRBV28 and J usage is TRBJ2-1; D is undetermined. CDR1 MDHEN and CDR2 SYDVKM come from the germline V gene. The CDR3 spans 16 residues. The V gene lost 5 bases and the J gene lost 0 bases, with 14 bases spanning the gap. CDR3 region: CASSRFGSPSYNEQFF. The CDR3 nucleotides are TGTGCCAGCAGTCGGTTTGGATCCCCCTCCTACAATGAGCAGTTCTTC. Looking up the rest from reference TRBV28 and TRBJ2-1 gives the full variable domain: DVKVTQSSRYLVKRTGEKVFLECVQDMDHENMFWYRQDPGLGLRLIYFSYDVKMKEKGDIPEGYSVSREKKERFSLILESASTNQTSMYLCASSRFGSPSYNEQFFGPGTRLTVL.

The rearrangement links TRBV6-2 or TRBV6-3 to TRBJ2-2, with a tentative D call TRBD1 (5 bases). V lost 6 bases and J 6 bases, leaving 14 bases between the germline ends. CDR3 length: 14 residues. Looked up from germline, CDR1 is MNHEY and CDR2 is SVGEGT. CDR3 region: CASRLPQVAGELFF. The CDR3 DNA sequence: TGTGCCAGCAGGCTACCACAGGTGGCCGGGGAGCTGTTTTTT.

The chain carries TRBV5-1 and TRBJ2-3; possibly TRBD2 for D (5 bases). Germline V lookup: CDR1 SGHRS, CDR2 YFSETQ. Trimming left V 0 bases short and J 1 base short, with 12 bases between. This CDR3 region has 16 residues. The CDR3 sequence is CASSLALALGTDTQYF. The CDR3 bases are TGCGCCAGCAGCTTGGCGCTAGCCCTGGGCACAGATACGCAGTATTTT.

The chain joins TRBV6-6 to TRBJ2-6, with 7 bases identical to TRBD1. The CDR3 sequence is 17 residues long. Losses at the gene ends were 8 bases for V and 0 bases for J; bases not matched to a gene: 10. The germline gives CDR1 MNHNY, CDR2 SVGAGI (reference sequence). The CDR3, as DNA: TGTGCCAGCCTCGGCAGGGGGTTCATCTCTGGGGCCAACGTCCTGACTTTC. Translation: CASLGRGFISGANVLTF.

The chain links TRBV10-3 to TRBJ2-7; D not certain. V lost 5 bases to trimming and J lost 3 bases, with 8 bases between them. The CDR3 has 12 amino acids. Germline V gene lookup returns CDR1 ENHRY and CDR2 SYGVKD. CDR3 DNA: TGTGCCATCAGTTCTAACAGCTACGAGCAGTACGTC. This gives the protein CAISSNSYEQYV.

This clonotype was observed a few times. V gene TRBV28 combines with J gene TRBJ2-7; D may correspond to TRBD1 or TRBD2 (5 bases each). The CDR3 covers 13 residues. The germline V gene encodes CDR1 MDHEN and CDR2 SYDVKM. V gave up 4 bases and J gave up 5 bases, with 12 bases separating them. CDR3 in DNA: TGTGCCAGCAGTTCGGGGCAGGTACACGAGCAGTACTTC. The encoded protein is CASSSGQVHEQYF.

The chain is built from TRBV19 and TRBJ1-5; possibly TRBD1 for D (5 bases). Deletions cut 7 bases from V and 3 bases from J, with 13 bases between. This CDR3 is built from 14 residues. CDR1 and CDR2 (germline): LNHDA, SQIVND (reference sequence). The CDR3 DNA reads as TGTGCCAGTAATAGGGTCAGGGACAATCAGCCCCAGCATTTT. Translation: CASNRVRDNQPQHF.

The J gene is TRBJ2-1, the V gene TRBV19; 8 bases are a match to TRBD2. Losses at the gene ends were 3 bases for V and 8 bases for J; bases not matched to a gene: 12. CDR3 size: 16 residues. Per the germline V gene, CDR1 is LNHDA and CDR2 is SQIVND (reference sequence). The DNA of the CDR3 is TGTGCCAGTAGTATCTCGTCTAGCGGGTGGGTAGATGAGCAGTTCTTC. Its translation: CASSISSSGWVDEQFF.

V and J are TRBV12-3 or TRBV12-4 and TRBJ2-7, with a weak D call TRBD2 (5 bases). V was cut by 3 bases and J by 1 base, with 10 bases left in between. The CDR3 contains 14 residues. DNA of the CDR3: TGTGCCAGCAGTTTTAGCGAGGCATCCTACGAGCAGTACTTC. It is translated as CASSFSEASYEQYF.

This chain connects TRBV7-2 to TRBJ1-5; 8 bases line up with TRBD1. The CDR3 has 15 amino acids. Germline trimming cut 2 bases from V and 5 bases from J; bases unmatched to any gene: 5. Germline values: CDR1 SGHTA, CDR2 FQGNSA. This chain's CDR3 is CASSLPGQGYQPQHF. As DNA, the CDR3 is TGTGCCAGCAGCTTACCCGGACAGGGCTATCAGCCCCAGCATTTT.

In DNA, the CDR3 is TGTGCCAGTAGTACGGGCAGAAGGGTGCCCACTGAAGCTTTCTTT. It yields the protein CASSTGRRVPTEAFF. The chain is built from TRBV19 and TRBJ1-1; no clear D gene. Germline values: CDR1 LNHDA, CDR2 SQIVND (reference sequence). V was clipped by 4 bases and J by 4 bases, with 16 bases between them. The CDR3 has 15 amino acids.

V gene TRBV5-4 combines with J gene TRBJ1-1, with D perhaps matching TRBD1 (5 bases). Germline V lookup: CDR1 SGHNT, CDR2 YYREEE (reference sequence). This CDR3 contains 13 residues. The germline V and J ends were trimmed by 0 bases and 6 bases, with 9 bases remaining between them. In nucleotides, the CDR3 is TGTGCCAGCAGCTTGGAATGGGGGGCTGAAGCTTTCTTT. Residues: CASSLEWGAEAFF.

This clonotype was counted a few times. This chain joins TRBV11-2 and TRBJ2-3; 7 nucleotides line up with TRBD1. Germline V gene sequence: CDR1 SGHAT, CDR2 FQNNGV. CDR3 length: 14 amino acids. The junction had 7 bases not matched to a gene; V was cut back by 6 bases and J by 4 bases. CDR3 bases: TGTGCCAGCAGTAGACAGGGTCGAGCAGATACGCAGTATTTT. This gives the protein CASSRQGRADTQYF.

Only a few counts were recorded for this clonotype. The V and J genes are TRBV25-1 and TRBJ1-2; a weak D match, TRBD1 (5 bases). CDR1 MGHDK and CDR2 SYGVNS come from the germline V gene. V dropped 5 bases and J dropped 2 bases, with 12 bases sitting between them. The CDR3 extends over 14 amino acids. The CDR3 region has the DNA TGTGCCAGCAGTCCCCTGGAGGGGAACTATGGCTACACCTTC. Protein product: CASSPLEGNYGYTF.

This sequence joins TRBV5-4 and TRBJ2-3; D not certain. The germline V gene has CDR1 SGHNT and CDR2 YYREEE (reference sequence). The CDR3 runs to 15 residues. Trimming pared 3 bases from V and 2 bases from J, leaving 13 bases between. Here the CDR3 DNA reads TGTGCCAGCAGCTCGGTACGGAGCCTCACAGATACGCAGTATTTT. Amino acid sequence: CASSSVRSLTDTQYF. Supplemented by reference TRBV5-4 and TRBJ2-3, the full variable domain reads ETGVTQSPTHLIKTRGQQVTLRCSSQSGHNTVSWYQQALGQGPQFIFQYYREEENGRGNFPPRFSGLQFPNYSSELNVNALELDDSALYLCASSSVRSLTDTQYFGPGTRLTVL.

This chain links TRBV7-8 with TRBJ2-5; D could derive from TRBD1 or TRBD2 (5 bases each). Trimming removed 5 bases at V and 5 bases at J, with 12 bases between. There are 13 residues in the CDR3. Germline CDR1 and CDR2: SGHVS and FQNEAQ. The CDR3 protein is CASSVRGHETQYF. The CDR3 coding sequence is TGTGCCAGCAGCGTACGGGGCCATGAGACCCAGTACTTC.

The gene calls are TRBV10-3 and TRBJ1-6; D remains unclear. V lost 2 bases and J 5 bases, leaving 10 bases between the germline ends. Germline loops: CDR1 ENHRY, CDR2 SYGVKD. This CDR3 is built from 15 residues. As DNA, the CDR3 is TGTGCCATCAGTGAGGGACGGGCAGATAATTCACCCCTCCACTTT. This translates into CAISEGRADNSPLHF.

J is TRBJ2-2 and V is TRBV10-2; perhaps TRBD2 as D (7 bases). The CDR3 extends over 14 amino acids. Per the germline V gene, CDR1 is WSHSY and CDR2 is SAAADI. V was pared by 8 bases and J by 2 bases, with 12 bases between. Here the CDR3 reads CASWRGGNTGELFF. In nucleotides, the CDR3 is TGCGCCAGCTGGAGGGGGGGAAACACCGGGGAGCTGTTTTTT.

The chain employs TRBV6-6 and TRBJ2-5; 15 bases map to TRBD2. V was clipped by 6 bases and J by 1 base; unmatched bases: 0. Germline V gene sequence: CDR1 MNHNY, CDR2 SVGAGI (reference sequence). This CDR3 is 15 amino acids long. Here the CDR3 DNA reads TGTGCCAGCAGGGGACTAGCGGGAGGCCAAGAGACCCAGTACTTC. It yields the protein CASRGLAGGQETQYF.

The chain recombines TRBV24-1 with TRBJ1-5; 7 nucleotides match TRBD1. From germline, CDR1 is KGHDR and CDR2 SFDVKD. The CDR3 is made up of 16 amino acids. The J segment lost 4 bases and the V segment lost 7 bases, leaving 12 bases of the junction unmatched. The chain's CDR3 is CATSTGAGASNQPQHF. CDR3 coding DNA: TGTGCCACCAGCACAGGGGCCGGGGCCTCTAATCAGCCCCAGCATTTT.

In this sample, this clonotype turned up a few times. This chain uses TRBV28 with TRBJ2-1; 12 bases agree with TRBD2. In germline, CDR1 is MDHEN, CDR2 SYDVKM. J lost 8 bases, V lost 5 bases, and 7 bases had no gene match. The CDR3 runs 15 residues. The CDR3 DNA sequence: TGTGCCAGCAGTCCCCTGACTAGCGGGAGAGATGAGCAGTTCTTC. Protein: CASSPLTSGRDEQFF.